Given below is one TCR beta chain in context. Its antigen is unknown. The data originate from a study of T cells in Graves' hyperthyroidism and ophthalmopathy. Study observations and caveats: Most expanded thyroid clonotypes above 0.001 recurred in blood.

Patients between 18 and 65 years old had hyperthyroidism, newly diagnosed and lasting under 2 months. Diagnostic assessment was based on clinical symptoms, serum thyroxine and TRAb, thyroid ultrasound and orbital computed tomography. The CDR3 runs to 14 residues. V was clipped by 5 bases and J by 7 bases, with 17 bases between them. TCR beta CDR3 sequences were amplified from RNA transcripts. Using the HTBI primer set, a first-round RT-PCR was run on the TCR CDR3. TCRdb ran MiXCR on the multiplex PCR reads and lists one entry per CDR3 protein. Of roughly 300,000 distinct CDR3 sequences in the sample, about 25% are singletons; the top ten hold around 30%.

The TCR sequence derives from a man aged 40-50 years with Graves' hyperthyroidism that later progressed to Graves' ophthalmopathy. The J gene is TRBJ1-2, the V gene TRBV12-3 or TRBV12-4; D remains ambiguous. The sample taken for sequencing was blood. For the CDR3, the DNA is TGTGCCAGCAGTCCTTCTCCCGAGGGTGGTGGCTACACCTTC. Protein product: CASSPSPEGGGYTF.